These 17 T cell receptor beta chains were all obtained from the same sample, sequenced in a study of shared clonotypes between healthy human individuals. Measured with immunoSEQ multiplex PCR; TCRdb has only the in-frame clones, and not every one. The profile shows some 2,400,000 clones, under 97% of them singletons. Sequencing input: naive CD4+ T cells sorted from blood. The subset was: CD45RA+ positively selected. Receptors originate from a man between 18 and 29 years old in good health.

This chain joins TRBV5-1 and TRBJ2-5, with 13 bases identical to TRBD2. The trim removed 5 bases at V and 5 bases at J, leaving 9 bases unmatched. This CDR3 region has 16 residues. Germline V gives CDR1 SGHRS, CDR2 YFSETQ. In DNA form, the CDR3 reads TGCGCCAGCAGGCCTACTAGCGGGGGGGCCGGGGAGACCCAGTACTTC. Translated: CASRPTSGGAGETQYF.

V and J are TRBV2 and TRBJ1-5, with D unresolved. Germline V gives CDR1 SNHLY, CDR2 FYNNEI. Between the trimmed V and J ends, which lost 10 bases and 4 bases, there was a span of 14 bases. This CDR3 comprises 13 residues. CDR3 coding DNA: TGTGCCACCGGACTAGAGGGAAATCAGCCCCAGCATTTT. Translating it yields CATGLEGNQPQHF. Full variable domain (outside the CDR3, taken from reference TRBV2 and TRBJ1-5): EPEVTQTPSHQVTQMGQEVILRCVPISNHLYFYWYRQILGQKVEFLVSFYNNEISEKSEIFDDQFSVERPDGSNFTLKIRSTKLEDSAMYFCATGLEGNQPQHFGDGTRLSIL.

V and J are TRBV4-1 and TRBJ2-1; weak D call: TRBD2 (6 bases). The CDR3 has 17 residues. Germline CDR1 reads MGHRA; CDR2 reads YSYEKL. V lost 3 bases, J lost 5 bases, and 20 bases lay in between. In nucleotides, the CDR3 is TGCGCCAGCAGCCACAACCCGCGGGGTCCGTTCAACAATGAGCAGTTCTTC. Its protein product is CASSHNPRGPFNNEQFF.

The chain recombines TRBV7-9 with TRBJ2-7, with TRBD1 matching 9 bases. J lost 0 bases, V lost 4 bases, and 1 base had no gene match. Germline V gene lookup returns CDR1 SEHNR and CDR2 FQNEAQ (reference sequence). The CDR3 covers 14 residues. The CDR3 region has the DNA TGTGCCAGCAGCTGGGACAGGGTCTCCTACGAGCAGTACTTC. This codes for CASSWDRVSYEQYF.

This chain links TRBV15 with TRBJ1-4; 8 bases line up with TRBD1. CDR3 length: 14 amino acids. The trim removed 5 bases at V and 2 bases at J, leaving 1 base unmatched. Germline V gene lookup returns CDR1 LNHNV and CDR2 YYDKDF (reference sequence). The CDR3 here is CATSWDRTNEKLFF. The CDR3 DNA reads as TGTGCCACCAGCTGGGACAGGACTAATGAAAAACTGTTTTTT.

V gene TRBV5-6 combines with J gene TRBJ2-3; tentative D call: TRBD2 (6 bases). Trimming left V 4 bases short and J 6 bases short, with 21 bases between. This CDR3 spans 16 amino acids. CDR1 SGHDT and CDR2 YYEEEE come from the germline V gene. The CDR3 region has the DNA TGTGCCAGCAGCCGAGAAACTAGCTCCCAAGGCGATACGCAGTATTTT. Protein: CASSRETSSQGDTQYF. The entire variable domain, with the rest obtained from reference TRBV5-6 and TRBJ2-3, is as follows: DAGVTQSPTHLIKTRGQQVTLRCSPKSGHDTVSWYQQALGQGPQFIFQYYEEEERQRGNFPDRFSGHQFPNYSSELNVNALLLGDSALYLCASSRETSSQGDTQYFGPGTRLTVL.

This clone showed up just once. This sequence joins TRBV13 and TRBJ2-7, with TRBD2 matching over 9 bases. From germline, CDR1 is PRHDT and CDR2 FYEKMQ (reference sequence). V trimming: 0 bases; J trimming: 2 bases; junction bases outside the gene matches: 5. This CDR3 comprises 16 residues. This CDR3 reads CASSLGGLAIPYEQYF. CDR3 in DNA: TGTGCCAGCAGCTTAGGGGGACTAGCTATTCCCTACGAGCAGTACTTC. The whole variable domain, filled in from reference TRBV13 and TRBJ2-7, reads AAGVIQSPRHLIKEKRETATLKCYPIPRHDTVYWYQQGPGQDPQFLISFYEKMQSDKGSIPDRFSAQQFSDYHSELNMSSLELGDSALYFCASSLGGLAIPYEQYFGPGTRLTVT.

This clone was picked up one time. V usage is TRBV6-6 and J usage is TRBJ1-4, with unresolved D. Per germline, CDR1 MNHNY and CDR2 SVGAGI (reference sequence). The CDR3 is made up of 14 amino acids. Trimming pared 2 bases from V and 8 bases from J, leaving 12 bases between. CDR3 loop: CASSYSGIGEKLFF. As DNA, the CDR3 is TGTGCCAGCAGTTACAGTGGGATCGGGGAAAAACTGTTTTTT.

This chain connects TRBV28 to TRBJ1-3; D unresolved. Germline lookup yields CDR1 MDHEN and CDR2 SYDVKM. The CDR3 extends over 14 amino acids. V lost 5 bases and J 4 bases, leaving 12 bases between the germline ends. The CDR3 region has the DNA TGTGCCAGCAGTCCCAGGCTAACCGGAAACACCATATATTTT. It codes for CASSPRLTGNTIYF.

V usage is TRBV7-6 and J usage is TRBJ2-3, with TRBD1 as a possible D gene (5 bases). CDR1 and CDR2 (germline): SGHVS, FNYEAQ. V lost 2 bases and J lost 0, with 15 bases in between. This CDR3 comprises 17 residues. This chain's CDR3 is CASSLKARALSTDTQYF. The CDR3 DNA reads TGTGCCAGCAGCTTAAAGGCCAGGGCACTTAGCACAGATACGCAGTATTTT.

The rearrangement uses TRBV9 and TRBJ2-5, with D uncertain. Germline CDR1 is SGDLS and CDR2 is YYNGEE. The germline V and J ends were trimmed by 0 bases and 5 bases, with 11 bases remaining between them. The CDR3 covers 14 residues. The CDR3 is CASSVAGPGETQYF. The CDR3 coding sequence is TGTGCCAGCAGCGTAGCTGGGCCCGGGGAGACCCAGTACTTC.

The chain links TRBV6-5 to TRBJ2-5, with D possibly called TRBD1 or TRBD2 (5 bases each). V lost 6 bases and J lost 2, with 13 bases in between. CDR3 length: 14 amino acids. The germline CDR1 and CDR2 sequences are MNHEY and SVGAGI. CDR3 sequence: CASRRGSVQETQYF. CDR3 bases: TGTGCCAGCAGGAGGGGCTCCGTTCAAGAGACCCAGTACTTC.

The chain couples TRBV5-5 to TRBJ2-7; D remains unclear. The CDR3 sequence is 11 residues long. Trimming cost V 3 bases and J 3 bases, with 4 bases left between them. Germline values: CDR1 SGHKS, CDR2 YYEKEE (reference sequence). The CDR3 spells CASSYNYEQYF. DNA for the CDR3: TGTGCCAGCAGCTACAACTACGAGCAGTACTTC.

This chain links TRBV6-6 with TRBJ2-7; TRBD1 agrees at 8 bases. The germline gives CDR1 MNHNY, CDR2 SVGAGI (reference sequence). The V segment lost 5 bases and the J segment 1 base; nucleotides outside the gene matches: 7. The CDR3 sequence is 15 residues long. The CDR3 region has the DNA TGTGCCAGCAGTCCGGGACAGGTCCCATCCTACGAGCAGTACTTC. It codes for CASSPGQVPSYEQYF.

This clone has a single count. The chain combines TRBV6-1 with TRBJ2-1; no firm D call. From germline, CDR1 is MNHNS and CDR2 SASEGT. The CDR3 runs to 10 residues. Trimming cost V 4 bases and J 10 bases, with 5 bases left between them. The CDR3 sequence is CASSVREQFF. CDR3 in DNA: TGTGCCAGCAGTGTCCGGGAGCAGTTCTTC.

Comments on this clone: The sample carries other DNA sequences with the same CDR3. CDR3 coding DNA: TGCGCCAGCAGCGGGCAGGCGAACACTGAAGCTTTCTTT. This translates into CASSGQANTEAFF. This chain joins TRBV5-1 and TRBJ1-1; D gene ambiguous. V was cut by 4 bases and J by 1 base, with 8 bases left in between. The CDR3 totals 13 residues. Germline V gives CDR1 SGHRS, CDR2 YFSETQ. Full variable domain (rest looked up from reference TRBV5-1 and TRBJ1-1): KAGVTQTPRYLIKTRGQQVTLSCSPISGHRSVSWYQQTPGQGLQFLFEYFSETQRNKGNFPGRFSGRQFSNSRSEMNVSTLELGDSALYLCASSGQANTEAFFGQGTRLTVV.

The CDR3: CASSSRGTGTYEQYF. The CDR3 DNA reads TGCGCCAGCAGCTCCAGGGGGACCGGCACCTACGAGCAGTACTTC. The chain carries TRBV10-1 and TRBJ2-7, with 7 bases identical to TRBD1. J gave up 2 bases and V 6 bases, and 10 bases lay outside the gene matches. Germline assignment: CDR1 WNHNN and CDR2 SYGVQD (reference sequence). The CDR3 is 15 amino acids.